The rows below give T cell receptor beta chains drawn from one sample of a study of human T cells and chemical hapten exposure. TCRdb ran MiXCR on the RACE reads and lists one entry per CDR3 protein. The data hold about 380,000 distinct CDR3 sequences, with around 4.8% observed a single time. The material sequenced was whole blood, taken in connection with sensitization to the hapten diphenylcyclopropenone (DPC). Source of these receptors: a woman in her forties or fifties with alopecia areata. Some clones in this sample may be carry-over from other donors' samples. Each CDR3 is given without its conserved first and last residue. Fields, in order: V gene, CDR3 length, CDR3 protein.

v_call: TRBV6-2/TRBV6-3; cdr3_length: 11; cdr3_aa: ASMDRGRETQY
v_call: TRBV7-2; cdr3_length: 16; cdr3_aa: ASSLARGQGALGYGYT
v_call: TRBV9; cdr3_length: 13; cdr3_aa: ASSRGQGVSNEQF
v_call: TRBV9; cdr3_length: 13; cdr3_aa: ASSGEGRANYGYT
v_call: TRBV18; cdr3_length: 12; cdr3_aa: ASSGRGSTYGYT
v_call: TRBV5-1; cdr3_length: 13; cdr3_aa: ASSLVSGSSYEQF
v_call: TRBV6-5; cdr3_length: 13; cdr3_aa: ASSLSHLAKNIQY
v_call: TRBV9; cdr3_length: 13; cdr3_aa: ASSVEGQGGEKLF
v_call: TRBV4-3; cdr3_length: 14; cdr3_aa: ASSQARGGGYNEQF
v_call: TRBV14; cdr3_length: 12; cdr3_aa: ASSQFGMGNEQF
v_call: TRBV13; cdr3_length: 13; cdr3_aa: ASSSLWDRGDGYT
v_call: TRBV20-1; cdr3_length: 11; cdr3_aa: SAKTGVNQPQH
v_call: TRBV14; cdr3_length: 12; cdr3_aa: ASSRQGAQNIQY
v_call: TRBV18; cdr3_length: 10; cdr3_aa: ASSSRDSFYT
v_call: TRBV30; cdr3_length: 15; cdr3_aa: AWSVHRGLLDNQPQH
v_call: TRBV5-4; cdr3_length: 10; cdr3_aa: ASSDEGETQY
v_call: TRBV2; cdr3_length: 15; cdr3_aa: ASSEARLPGPPREQF
v_call: TRBV29-1; cdr3_length: 10; cdr3_aa: SVEARGYEQY
v_call: TRBV7-9; cdr3_length: 14; cdr3_aa: ASRPPRGAINEKLF
v_call: TRBV12-3/TRBV12-4; cdr3_length: 12; cdr3_aa: ASPYLRGTAEQY
v_call: TRBV29-1; cdr3_length: 13; cdr3_aa: SFAGSGGAFTEAF
v_call: TRBV20-1; cdr3_length: 13; cdr3_aa: SAINPAGVSNEQF
v_call: TRBV20-1; cdr3_length: 11; cdr3_aa: SASGGVQIEQY
v_call: TRBV27; cdr3_length: 13; cdr3_aa: ASRAPGLAVSEQY
v_call: TRBV19; cdr3_length: 13; cdr3_aa: ASVSGTPLNQPQH
v_call: TRBV20-1; cdr3_length: 13; cdr3_aa: SARDPDRGSLEQY
v_call: TRBV18; cdr3_length: 13; cdr3_aa: ASSPLGSSTDTQY
v_call: TRBV20-1; cdr3_length: 11; cdr3_aa: SAASGRNNEQF
v_call: TRBV11-2; cdr3_length: 14; cdr3_aa: ASSLGTGGRGTEAF
v_call: TRBV4-2; cdr3_length: 13; cdr3_aa: ASSQQGNGNQPQH
v_call: TRBV4-3; cdr3_length: 13; cdr3_aa: ASSQESNSPYEQY
v_call: TRBV5-3; cdr3_length: 13; cdr3_aa: ARSLDRAPSQPQH
v_call: TRBV12-3/TRBV12-4; cdr3_length: 11; cdr3_aa: ASSFSEFQPQH
v_call: TRBV9; cdr3_length: 14; cdr3_aa: ASSVEAGGGYNEQF
v_call: TRBV6-1; cdr3_length: 11; cdr3_aa: ASSENGVQPQH
v_call: TRBV29-1; cdr3_length: 11; cdr3_aa: SVFGRNSYEQY
v_call: TRBV12-3/TRBV12-4; cdr3_length: 13; cdr3_aa: ASRPPTDNNEKLF
v_call: TRBV25-1; cdr3_length: 10; cdr3_aa: ASLAGGGEQF
v_call: TRBV20-1; cdr3_length: 13; cdr3_aa: SANLGTGDNSPLH
v_call: TRBV6-5; cdr3_length: 11; cdr3_aa: ASSSGMNTEAF
v_call: TRBV15; cdr3_length: 11; cdr3_aa: ATSRDGAYGYT
v_call: TRBV6-5; cdr3_length: 12; cdr3_aa: ASSYVSGGEPQH
v_call: TRBV6-5; cdr3_length: 11; cdr3_aa: ASSYREYEKLF
v_call: TRBV29-1; cdr3_length: 13; cdr3_aa: SVEDVGLFTDTQY
v_call: TRBV9; cdr3_length: 13; cdr3_aa: ASSLGGLPAETQY
v_call: TRBV12-5; cdr3_length: 14; cdr3_aa: ASGLIQGPRVYGYT